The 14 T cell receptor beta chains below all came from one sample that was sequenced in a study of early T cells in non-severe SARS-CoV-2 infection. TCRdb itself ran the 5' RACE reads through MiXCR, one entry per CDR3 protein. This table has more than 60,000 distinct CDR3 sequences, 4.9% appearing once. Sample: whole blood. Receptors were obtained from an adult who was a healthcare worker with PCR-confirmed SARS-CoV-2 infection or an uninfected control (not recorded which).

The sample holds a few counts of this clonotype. The DNA of the CDR3 is TGTGCCAGCAGCTTAGCGCAGGTCTGGAACACTGAAGCTTTCTTT. Protein sequence: CASSLAQVWNTEAFF. The V call is TRBV7-9, the J call TRBJ1-1; D gene uncertain. This CDR3 region has 15 residues. From germline, CDR1 is SEHNR and CDR2 FQNEAQ (reference sequence). The V and J ends lost 0 bases and 1 base respectively, with 9 bases between them.

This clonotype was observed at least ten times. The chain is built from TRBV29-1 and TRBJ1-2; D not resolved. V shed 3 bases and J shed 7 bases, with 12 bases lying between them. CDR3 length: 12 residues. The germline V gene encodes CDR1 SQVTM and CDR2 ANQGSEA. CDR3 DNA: TGCAGCGTTGACAGGATCCCTATTGGCTACACCTTC. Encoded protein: CSVDRIPIGYTF.

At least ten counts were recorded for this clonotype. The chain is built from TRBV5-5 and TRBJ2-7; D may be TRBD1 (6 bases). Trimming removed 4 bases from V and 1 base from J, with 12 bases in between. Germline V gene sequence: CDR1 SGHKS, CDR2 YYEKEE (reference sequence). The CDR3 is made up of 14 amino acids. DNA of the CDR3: TGTGCCAGCAGCCTATTGGACAGATCCTACGAGCAGTACTTC. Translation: CASSLLDRSYEQYF. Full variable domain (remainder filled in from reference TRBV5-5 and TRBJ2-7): DAGVTQSPTHLIKTRGQQVTLRCSPISGHKSVSWYQQVLGQGPQFIFQYYEKEERGRGNFPDRFSARQFPNYSSELNVNALLLGDSALYLCASSLLDRSYEQYFGPGTRLTVT.

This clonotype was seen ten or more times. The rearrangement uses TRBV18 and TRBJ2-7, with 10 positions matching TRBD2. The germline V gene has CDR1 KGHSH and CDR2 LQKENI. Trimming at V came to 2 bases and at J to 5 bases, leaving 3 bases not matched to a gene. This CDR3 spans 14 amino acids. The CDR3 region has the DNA TGTGCCAGCTCACCAGGGACTAGCGTCGACGAGCAGTACTTC. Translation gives CASSPGTSVDEQYF. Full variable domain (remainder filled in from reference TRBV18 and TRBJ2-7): NAGVMQNPRHLVRRRGQEARLRCSPMKGHSHVYWYRQLPEEGLKFMVYLQKENIIDESGMPKERFSAEFPKEGPSILRIQQVVRGDSAAYFCASSPGTSVDEQYFGPGTRLTVT.

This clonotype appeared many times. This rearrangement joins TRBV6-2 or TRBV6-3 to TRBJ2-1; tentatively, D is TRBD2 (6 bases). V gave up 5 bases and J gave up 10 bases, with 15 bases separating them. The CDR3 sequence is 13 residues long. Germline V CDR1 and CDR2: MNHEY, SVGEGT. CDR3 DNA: TGTGCCAGCAGTACGGGCGGGGTCAGAGAGCAGTTCTTC. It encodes CASSTGGVREQFF.

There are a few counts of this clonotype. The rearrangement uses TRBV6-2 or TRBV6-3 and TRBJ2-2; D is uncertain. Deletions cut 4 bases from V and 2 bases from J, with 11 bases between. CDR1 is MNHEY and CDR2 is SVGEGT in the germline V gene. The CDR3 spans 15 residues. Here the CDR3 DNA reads TGTGCCAGCAGTTGCCCCGACACCAACACCGGGGAGCTGTTTTTT. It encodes CASSCPDTNTGELFF.

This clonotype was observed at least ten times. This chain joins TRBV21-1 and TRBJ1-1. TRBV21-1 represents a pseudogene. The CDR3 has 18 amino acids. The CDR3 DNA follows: TGTGCCAGCAGCAAAGCGGGGTTCCGGTTAAGTATGAACACTGAAGCTTTCTTT. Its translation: CASSKAGFRLSMNTEAFF.

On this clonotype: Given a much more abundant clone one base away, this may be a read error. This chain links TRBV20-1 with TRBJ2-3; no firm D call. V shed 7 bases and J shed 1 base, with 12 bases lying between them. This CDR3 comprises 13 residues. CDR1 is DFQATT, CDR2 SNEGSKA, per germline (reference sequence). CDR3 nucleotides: TGCAGTGTCAACCTGTGGGGCACAGATACGCAGTATTTT. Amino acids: CSVNLWGTDTQYF.

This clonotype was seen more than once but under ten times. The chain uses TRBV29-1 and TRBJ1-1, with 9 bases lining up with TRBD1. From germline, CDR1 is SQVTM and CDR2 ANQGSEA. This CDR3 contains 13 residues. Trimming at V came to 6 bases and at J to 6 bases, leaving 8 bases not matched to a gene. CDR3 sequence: CSVSQTGGPEAFF. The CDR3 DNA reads TGCAGCGTGTCTCAAACAGGGGGCCCTGAAGCTTTCTTT.

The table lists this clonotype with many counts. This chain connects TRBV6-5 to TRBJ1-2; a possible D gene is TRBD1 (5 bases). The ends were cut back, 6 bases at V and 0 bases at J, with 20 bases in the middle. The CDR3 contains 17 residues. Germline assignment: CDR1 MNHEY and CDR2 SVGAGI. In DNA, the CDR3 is TGTGCCAGCAGCCCGCAACAGAAAACAGGCCCTAACTATGGCTACACCTTC. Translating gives CASSPQQKTGPNYGYTF.

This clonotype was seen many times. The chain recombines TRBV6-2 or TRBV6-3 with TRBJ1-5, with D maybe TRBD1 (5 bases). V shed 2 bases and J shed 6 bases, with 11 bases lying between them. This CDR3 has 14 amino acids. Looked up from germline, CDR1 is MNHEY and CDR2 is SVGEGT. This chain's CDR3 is CASSYGGNRQPQHF. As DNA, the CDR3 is TGTGCCAGCAGTTACGGGGGGAATCGTCAGCCCCAGCATTTT.

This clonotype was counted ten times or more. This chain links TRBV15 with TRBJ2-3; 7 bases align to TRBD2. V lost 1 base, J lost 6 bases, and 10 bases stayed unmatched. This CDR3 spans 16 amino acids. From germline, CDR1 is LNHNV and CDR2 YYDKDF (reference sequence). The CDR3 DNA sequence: TGTGCCACCAGCAGAGGATCGGGAGGTAACTGGGATACGCAGTATTTT. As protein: CATSRGSGGNWDTQYF.

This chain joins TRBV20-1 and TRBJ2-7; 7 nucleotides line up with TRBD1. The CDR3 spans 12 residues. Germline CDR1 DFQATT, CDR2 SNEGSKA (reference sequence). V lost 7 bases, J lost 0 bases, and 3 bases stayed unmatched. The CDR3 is CSGQGVSYEQYF. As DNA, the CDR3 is TGCAGTGGACAGGGAGTCTCCTACGAGCAGTACTTC.

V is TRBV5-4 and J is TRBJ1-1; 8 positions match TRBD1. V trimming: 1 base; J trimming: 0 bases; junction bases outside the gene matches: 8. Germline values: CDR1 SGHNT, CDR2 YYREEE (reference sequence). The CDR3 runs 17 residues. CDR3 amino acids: CASSLPQTGALNTEAFF. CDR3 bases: TGTGCCAGCAGCTTGCCCCAGACAGGGGCCTTGAACACTGAAGCTTTCTTT.